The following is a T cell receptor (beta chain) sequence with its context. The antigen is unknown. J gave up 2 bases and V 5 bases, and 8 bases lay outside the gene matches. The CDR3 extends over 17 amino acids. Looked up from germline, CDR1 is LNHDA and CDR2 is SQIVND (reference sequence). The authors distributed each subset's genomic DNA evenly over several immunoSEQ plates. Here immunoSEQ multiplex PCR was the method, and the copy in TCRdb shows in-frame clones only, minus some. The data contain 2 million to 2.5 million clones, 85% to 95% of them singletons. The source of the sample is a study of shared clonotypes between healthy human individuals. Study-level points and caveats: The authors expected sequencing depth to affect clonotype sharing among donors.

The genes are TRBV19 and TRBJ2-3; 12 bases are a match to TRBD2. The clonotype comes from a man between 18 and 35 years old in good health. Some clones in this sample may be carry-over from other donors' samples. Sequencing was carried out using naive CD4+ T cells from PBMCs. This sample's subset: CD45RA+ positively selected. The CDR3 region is CASSARTSGTHTDTQYF. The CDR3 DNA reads TGTGCCAGTAGTGCCCGGACTAGCGGGACCCACACAGATACGCAGTATTTT.